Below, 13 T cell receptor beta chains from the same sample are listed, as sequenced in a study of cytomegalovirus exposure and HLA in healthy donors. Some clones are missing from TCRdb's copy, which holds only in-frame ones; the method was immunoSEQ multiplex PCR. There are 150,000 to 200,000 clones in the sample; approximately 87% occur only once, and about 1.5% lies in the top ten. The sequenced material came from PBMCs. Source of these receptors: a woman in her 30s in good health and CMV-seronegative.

The CDR3: CASRILGGKTEAFF. The CDR3, as DNA: TGTGCCAGTCGTATTCTAGGAGGGAAGACTGAAGCTTTCTTT. The V and J genes are TRBV4-2 and TRBJ1-1; D uncertain. The CDR3 runs to 14 residues. Germline loops: CDR1 LGHNA, CDR2 YNFKEQ. Deletions cut 9 bases from V and 5 bases from J, with 19 bases between.

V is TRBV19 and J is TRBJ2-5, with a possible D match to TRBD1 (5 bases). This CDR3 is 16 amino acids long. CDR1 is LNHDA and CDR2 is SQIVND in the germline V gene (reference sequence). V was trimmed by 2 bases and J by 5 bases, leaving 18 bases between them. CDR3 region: CASSIIGRAPEETQYF. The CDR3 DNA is TGTGCCAGTAGTATAATCGGCAGGGCTCCTGAGGAGACCCAGTACTTC.

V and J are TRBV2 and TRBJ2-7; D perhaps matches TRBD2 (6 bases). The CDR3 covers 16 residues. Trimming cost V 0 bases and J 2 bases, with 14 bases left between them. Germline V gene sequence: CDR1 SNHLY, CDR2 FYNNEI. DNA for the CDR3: TGTGCCAGCAGTGAAGCCCTTCGGGAGATGACCTACGAGCAGTACTTC. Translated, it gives CASSEALREMTYEQYF.

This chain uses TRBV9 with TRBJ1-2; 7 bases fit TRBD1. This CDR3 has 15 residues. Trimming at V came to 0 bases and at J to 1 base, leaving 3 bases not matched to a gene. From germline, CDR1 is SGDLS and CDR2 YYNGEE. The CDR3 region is CASSVESGGNYGYTF. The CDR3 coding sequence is TGTGCCAGCAGCGTAGAGTCAGGGGGTAACTATGGCTACACCTTC.

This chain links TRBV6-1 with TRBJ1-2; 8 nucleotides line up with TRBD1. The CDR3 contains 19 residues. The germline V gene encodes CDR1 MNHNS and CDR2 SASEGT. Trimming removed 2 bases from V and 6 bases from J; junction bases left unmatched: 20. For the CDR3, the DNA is TGTGCCAGCAGTGAACGGCCTCAGGGGGCAAGTTCCCTAAGTCATGGCTACACCTTC. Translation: CASSERPQGASSLSHGYTF.

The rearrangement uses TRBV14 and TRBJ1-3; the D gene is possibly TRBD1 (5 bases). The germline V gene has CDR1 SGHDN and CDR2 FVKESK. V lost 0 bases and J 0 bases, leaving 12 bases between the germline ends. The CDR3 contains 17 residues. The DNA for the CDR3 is TGTGCCAGCAGCCAAGACGGAGGGGCCAACTCTGGAAACACCATATATTTT. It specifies CASSQDGGANSGNTIYF.

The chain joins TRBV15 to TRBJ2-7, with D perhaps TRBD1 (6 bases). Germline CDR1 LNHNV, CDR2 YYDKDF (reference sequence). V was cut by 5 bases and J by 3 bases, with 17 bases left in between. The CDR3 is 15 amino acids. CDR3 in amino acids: CATSLRLQGIYEQYF. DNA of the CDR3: TGTGCCACCAGCCTGCGATTACAGGGAATCTACGAGCAGTACTTC.

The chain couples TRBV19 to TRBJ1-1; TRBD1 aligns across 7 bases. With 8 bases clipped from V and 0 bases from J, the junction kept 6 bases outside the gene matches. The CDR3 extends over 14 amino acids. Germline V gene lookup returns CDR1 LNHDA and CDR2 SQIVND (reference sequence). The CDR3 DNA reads TGTGCCAGTGGGGGGACAGAGGTGAACACTGAAGCTTTCTTT. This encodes CASGGTEVNTEAFF.

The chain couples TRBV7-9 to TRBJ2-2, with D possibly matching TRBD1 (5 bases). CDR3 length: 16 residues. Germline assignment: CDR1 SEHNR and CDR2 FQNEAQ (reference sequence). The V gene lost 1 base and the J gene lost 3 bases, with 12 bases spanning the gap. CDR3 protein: CASSLVGQVYTGELFF. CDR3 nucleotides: TGTGCCAGCAGCTTAGTGGGGCAGGTCTACACCGGGGAGCTGTTTTTT.

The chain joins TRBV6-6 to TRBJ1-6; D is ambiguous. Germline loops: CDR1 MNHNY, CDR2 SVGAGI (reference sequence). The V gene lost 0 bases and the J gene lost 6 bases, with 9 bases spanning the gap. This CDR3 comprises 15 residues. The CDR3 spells CASSYSIGGNSPLHF. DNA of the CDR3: TGTGCCAGCAGTTACTCGATCGGCGGTAATTCACCCCTCCACTTT.

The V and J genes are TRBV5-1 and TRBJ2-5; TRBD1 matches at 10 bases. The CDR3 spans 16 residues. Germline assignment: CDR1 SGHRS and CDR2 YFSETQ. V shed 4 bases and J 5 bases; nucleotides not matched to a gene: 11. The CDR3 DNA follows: TGCGCCAGCAGCGACCGACGACAGGGGGCTTGGGAGACCCAGTACTTC. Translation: CASSDRRQGAWETQYF.

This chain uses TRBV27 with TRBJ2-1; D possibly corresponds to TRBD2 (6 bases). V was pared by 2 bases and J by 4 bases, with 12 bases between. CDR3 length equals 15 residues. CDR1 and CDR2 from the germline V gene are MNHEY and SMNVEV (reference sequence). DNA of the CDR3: TGTGCCAGCAGTTTAGTTCTGGGAGGATACAATGAGCAGTTCTTC. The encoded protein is CASSLVLGGYNEQFF.

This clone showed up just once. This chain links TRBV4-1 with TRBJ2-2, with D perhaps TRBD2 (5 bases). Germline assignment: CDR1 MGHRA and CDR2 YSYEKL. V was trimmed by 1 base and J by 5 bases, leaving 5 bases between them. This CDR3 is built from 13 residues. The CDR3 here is CASSQAGTGELFF. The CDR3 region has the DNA TGCGCCAGCAGCCAAGCGGGGACCGGGGAGCTGTTTTTT.